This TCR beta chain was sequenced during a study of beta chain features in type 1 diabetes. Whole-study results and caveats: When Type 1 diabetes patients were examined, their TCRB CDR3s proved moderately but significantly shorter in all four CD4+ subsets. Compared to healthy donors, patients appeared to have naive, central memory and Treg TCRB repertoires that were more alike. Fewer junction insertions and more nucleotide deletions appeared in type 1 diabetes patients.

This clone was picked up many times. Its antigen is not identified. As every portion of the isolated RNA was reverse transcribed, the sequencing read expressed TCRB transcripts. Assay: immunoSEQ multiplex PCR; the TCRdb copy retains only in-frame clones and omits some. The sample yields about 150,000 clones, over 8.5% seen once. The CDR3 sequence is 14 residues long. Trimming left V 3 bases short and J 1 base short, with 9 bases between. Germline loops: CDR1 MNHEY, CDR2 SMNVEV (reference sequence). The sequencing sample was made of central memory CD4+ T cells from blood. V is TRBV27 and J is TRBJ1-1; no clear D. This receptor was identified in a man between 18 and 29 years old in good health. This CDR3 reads CASSFLGKNTEAFF. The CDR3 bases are TGTGCCAGCAGTTTTTTAGGGAAGAACACTGAAGCTTTCTTT.